The clone carrying this TCR beta chain was seen ten or more times. What it recognizes is unknown. These data are taken from a study of T cell repertoires in cytomegalovirus infection. Study information: Well-studied HLA-B-restricted epitopes and recently identified HLA-C-restricted epitopes of CMV were both used in the study. Through public TCR beta signatures, both CMV infection and matching HLA type were indicated. Points from the study as a whole: Summed public TCR beta family frequency identified CMV carriers bearing the relevant HLA. What dominated the ex vivo response were HLA-C-restricted CMV-specific TCR beta clonotypes.

CDR1 is SEHNR and CDR2 is FQNEAQ in the germline V gene (reference sequence). V gave up 4 bases and J gave up 5 bases; unmatched junction bases: 10. The length of the CDR3 is 16 residues. One entry per CDR3 protein, called by TCRdb with MiXCR from the reads. The sample lists hundreds of thousands of distinct CDR3 sequences, around 31% occurring once. The J gene is TRBJ2-1, the V gene TRBV7-9; TRBD1 agrees at 8 bases. The sample consisted of cultured CD8+ T cells from PBMCs, taken from culture after CMV antigen stimulation. The clonotype was recovered from a human donor in good health (CMV status not recorded). Some clones in this sample may be carry-over from other donors' samples. The DNA of the CDR3 is TGTGCCAGCAGCTCTGGTTGGGGACAGGTAAACAATGAGCAGTTCTTC. Translating gives CASSSGWGQVNNEQFF.